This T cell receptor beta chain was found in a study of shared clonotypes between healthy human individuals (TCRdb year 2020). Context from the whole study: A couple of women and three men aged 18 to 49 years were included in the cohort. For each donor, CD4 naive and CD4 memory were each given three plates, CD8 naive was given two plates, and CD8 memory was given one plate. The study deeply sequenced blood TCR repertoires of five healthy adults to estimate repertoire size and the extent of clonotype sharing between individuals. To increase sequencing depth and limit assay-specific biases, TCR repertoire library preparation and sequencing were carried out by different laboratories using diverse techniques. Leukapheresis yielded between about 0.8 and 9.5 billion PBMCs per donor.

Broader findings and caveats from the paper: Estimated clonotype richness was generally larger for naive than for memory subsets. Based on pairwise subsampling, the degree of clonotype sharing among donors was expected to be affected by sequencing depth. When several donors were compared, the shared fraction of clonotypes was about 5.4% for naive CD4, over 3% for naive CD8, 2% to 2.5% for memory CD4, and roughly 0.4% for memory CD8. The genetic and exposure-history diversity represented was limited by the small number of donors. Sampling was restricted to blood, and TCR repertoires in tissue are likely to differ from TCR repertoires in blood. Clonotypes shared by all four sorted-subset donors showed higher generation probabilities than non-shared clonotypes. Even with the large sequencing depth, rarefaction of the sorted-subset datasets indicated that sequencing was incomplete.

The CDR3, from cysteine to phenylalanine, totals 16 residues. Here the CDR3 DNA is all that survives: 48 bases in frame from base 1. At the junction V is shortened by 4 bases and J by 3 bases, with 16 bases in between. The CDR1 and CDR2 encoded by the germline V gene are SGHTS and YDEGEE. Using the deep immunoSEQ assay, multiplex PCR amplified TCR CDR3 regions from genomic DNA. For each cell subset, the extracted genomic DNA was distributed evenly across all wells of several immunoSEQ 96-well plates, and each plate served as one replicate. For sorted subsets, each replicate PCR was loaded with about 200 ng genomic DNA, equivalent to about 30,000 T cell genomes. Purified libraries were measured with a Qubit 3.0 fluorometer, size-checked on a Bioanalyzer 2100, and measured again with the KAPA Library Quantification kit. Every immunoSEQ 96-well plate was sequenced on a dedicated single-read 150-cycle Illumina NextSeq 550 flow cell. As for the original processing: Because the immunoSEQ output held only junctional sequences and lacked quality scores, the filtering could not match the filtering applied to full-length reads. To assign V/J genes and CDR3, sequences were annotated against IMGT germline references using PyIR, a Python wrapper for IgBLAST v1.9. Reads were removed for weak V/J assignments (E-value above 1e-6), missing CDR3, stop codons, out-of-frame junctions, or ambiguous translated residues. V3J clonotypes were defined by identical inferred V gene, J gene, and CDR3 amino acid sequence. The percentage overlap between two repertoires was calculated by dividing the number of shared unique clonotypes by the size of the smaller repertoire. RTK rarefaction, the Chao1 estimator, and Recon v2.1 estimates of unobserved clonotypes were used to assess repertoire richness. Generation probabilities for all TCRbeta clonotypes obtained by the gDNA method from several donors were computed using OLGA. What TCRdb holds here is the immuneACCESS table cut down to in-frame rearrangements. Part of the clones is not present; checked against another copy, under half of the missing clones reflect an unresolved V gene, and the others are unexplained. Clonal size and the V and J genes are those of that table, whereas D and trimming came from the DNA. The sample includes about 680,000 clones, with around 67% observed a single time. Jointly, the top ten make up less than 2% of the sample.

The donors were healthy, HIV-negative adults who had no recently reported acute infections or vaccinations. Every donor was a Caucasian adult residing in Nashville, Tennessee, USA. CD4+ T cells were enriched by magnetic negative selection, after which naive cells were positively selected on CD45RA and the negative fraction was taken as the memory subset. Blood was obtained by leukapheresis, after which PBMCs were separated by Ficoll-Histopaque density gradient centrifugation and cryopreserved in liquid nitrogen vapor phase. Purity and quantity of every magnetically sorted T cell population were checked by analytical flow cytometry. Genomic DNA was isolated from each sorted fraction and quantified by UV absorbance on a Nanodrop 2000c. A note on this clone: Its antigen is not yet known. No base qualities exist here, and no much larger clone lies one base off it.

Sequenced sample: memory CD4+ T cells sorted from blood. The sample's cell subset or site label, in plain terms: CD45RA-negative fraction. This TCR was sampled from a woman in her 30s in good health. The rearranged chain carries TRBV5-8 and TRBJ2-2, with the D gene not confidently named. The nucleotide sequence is TGTGCCAGCAGCAGGCAGACGGGCTCCGACACCGGGGAGCTGTTTTTT. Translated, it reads CASSRQTGSDTGELFF.